Sequencing of this TCR beta chain was carried out in a study of Graves' ophthalmopathy and Graves' hyperthyroidism. Study details: Peripheral blood was collected at initial diagnosis, before any treatment.

Amplification of TCR beta CDR3 regions used RNA transcripts. HTBI primers were employed in first-round RT-PCR, then a second-round multiplex PCR followed. TCRdb processed the multiplex PCR reads anew with MiXCR; each CDR3 protein has one entry. The sample records hundreds of thousands of distinct CDR3 sequences, roughly 21% being singletons. The CDR3 loop spans 13 amino acids. After removal of 2 bases from V and 4 bases from J, the junction contained 5 bases not matched to a gene. The germline V gene encodes CDR1 DFQATT and CDR2 SNEGSKA (reference sequence). Hyperthyroidism counted as stable given no ophthalmopathy within 18 months of follow-up. Someone took the PBMCs out of 10 ml of fresh peripheral blood.

The TCR comes from a young woman with stable Graves' hyperthyroidism. This rearrangement joins TRBV20-1 to TRBJ2-7; 7 nucleotides align to TRBD1. Input material: peripheral blood. Written as DNA, the CDR3 is TGCAGTGCTAGAAGACAGGGTTTTTACGAGCAGTACTTC. Protein sequence: CSARRQGFYEQYF.